Listed below are T cell receptor beta chains from one sample, sequenced in a study of type 1 regulatory T cells. Each CDR3 protein is one row after TCRdb ran MiXCR on the reads. The table has fewer than 3,000 distinct CDR3 sequences, more than 5.5% seen once; the top ten hold 2% to 2.5%. Sequencing was carried out using CD4+ T cells, either the whole sample or a sorted fraction (not recorded which). The receptors derive from a human donor in good health. The CDR3 runs from the conserved cysteine through the conserved F or W. Each record gives: J gene, D gene, clone size, V gene, CDR3 protein, CDR3 DNA. D genes are given only for firm matches. Sizes are listed as once, few or many counts, or a class when the clone is expanded.

J: TRBJ2-3; D: NA; size: medium-sized; V: TRBV11-2; CDR3: CASSLVNKQYF; DNA: TGTGCCAGCAGCTTAGTAAATAAGCAGTATTTT
J: TRBJ2-3; D: TRBD2; size: medium-sized; V: TRBV7-2; CDR3: CASSPAGRGAPTDTQYF; DNA: TGTGCCAGCAGCCCAGCAGGGCGGGGGGCCCCAACAGATACGCAGTATTTT
J: TRBJ2-5; D: TRBD1; size: medium-sized; V: TRBV19; CDR3: CASSRTGPNQETQYF; DNA: TGTGCCAGTAGTAGGACAGGCCCTAACCAAGAGACCCAGTACTTC
J: TRBJ2-2; D: NA; size: medium-sized; V: TRBV12-3/TRBV12-4; CDR3: CASRLGVRTGELFF; DNA: TGTGCCAGCAGGCTAGGGGTGCGGACCGGGGAGCTGTTTTTT
J: TRBJ1-5; D: NA; size: medium-sized; V: TRBV20-1; CDR3: CSARDAQGGNQPQHF; DNA: TGCAGTGCTAGGGACGCGCAGGGTGGCAATCAGCCCCAGCATTTT
J: TRBJ1-1; D: NA; size: medium-sized; V: TRBV11-2; CDR3: CASSLVGSMNTEAFF; DNA: TGTGCCAGCAGCTTAGTGGGGAGCATGAACACTGAAGCTTTCTTT
J: TRBJ1-4; D: NA; size: medium-sized; V: TRBV14; CDR3: CASSPGGATNEKLFF; DNA: TGTGCCAGCAGCCCTGGCGGTGCAACTAATGAAAAACTGTTTTTT
J: TRBJ2-4; D: TRBD2; size: medium-sized; V: TRBV3-1; CDR3: CASSHGGGAAKNIQYF; DNA: TGTGCCAGCAGCCACGGCGGGGGGGCGGCCAAAAACATTCAGTACTTC
J: TRBJ2-5; D: TRBD1; size: medium-sized; V: TRBV4-1; CDR3: CASSQSGTGGPETQYF; DNA: TGCGCCAGCAGCCAATCCGGGACAGGGGGTCCGGAGACCCAGTACTTC
J: TRBJ1-2; D: TRBD1; size: medium-sized; V: TRBV20-1; CDR3: CSAPAFLLSWTGGYGYTF; DNA: TGCAGTGCTCCGGCGTTCCTTCTATCTTGGACAGGGGGCTATGGCTACACCTTC
J: TRBJ1-2; D: NA; size: medium-sized; V: TRBV19; CDR3: CASTPSRGTNGYTF; DNA: TGTGCCAGTACCCCGAGCAGGGGAACGAATGGCTACACCTTC
J: TRBJ1-2; D: TRBD1; size: large; V: TRBV29-1; CDR3: CSGGQGGGYTF; DNA: TGCAGCGGGGGACAGGGTGGCGGCTACACCTTC
J: TRBJ2-5; D: TRBD2; size: medium-sized; V: TRBV11-2; CDR3: CASSSSGRGRAQYF; DNA: TGTGCCAGCAGCTCCTCCGGGCGGGGGAGGGCCCAGTACTTC
J: TRBJ2-4; D: TRBD2; size: medium-sized; V: TRBV7-2; CDR3: CASSFGGGKNIQYF; DNA: TGTGCCAGCAGCTTCGGGGGGGGGAAAAACATTCAGTACTTC
J: TRBJ2-7; D: TRBD1; size: medium-sized; V: TRBV7-2; CDR3: CASSPTGTALSYEQYF; DNA: TGTGCCAGCAGCCCAACCGGGACAGCTCTCTCCTACGAGCAGTACTTC
J: TRBJ2-7; D: TRBD1; size: medium-sized; V: TRBV4-3; CDR3: CASSQKPGQGAYEQYF; DNA: TGCGCCAGCAGCCAAAAACCGGGACAGGGGGCCTACGAGCAGTACTTC
J: TRBJ1-2; D: NA; size: medium-sized; V: TRBV20-1; CDR3: CSARVQGLNYGYTF; DNA: TGCAGTGCTAGAGTACAGGGACTGAACTATGGCTACACCTTC
J: TRBJ1-1; D: NA; size: medium-sized; V: TRBV20-1; CDR3: CSATAGAMNTEAFF; DNA: TGCAGTGCAACTGCAGGGGCGATGAACACTGAAGCTTTCTTT
J: TRBJ1-2; D: NA; size: medium-sized; V: TRBV28; CDR3: CASSFRTADYGYTF; DNA: TGTGCCAGCAGTTTCAGGACGGCCGACTATGGCTACACCTTC
J: TRBJ2-3; D: TRBD1; size: medium-sized; V: TRBV30; CDR3: CAWTEGQGRTDTQYF; DNA: TGTGCCTGGACCGAGGGACAGGGTCGCACAGATACGCAGTATTTT
J: TRBJ1-1; D: NA; size: few; V: TRBV5-1; CDR3: CASSRQAAGNTEAFF; DNA: TGCGCCAGCAGCCGACAGGCGGCAGGGAACACTGAAGCTTTCTTT
J: TRBJ1-1; D: NA; size: medium-sized; V: TRBV4-1; CDR3: CVGRGPLRDTEAFF; DNA: TGCGTTGGCAGGGGACCCTTAAGGGACACTGAAGCTTTCTTT
J: TRBJ2-2; D: TRBD2; size: medium-sized; V: TRBV6-2/TRBV6-3; CDR3: CASSFGTSGGTGELFF; DNA: TGTGCCAGCAGTTTCGGGACTAGCGGGGGGACCGGGGAGCTGTTTTTT
J: TRBJ2-5; D: NA; size: large; V: TRBV5-1; CDR3: CASSLEPTQETQYF; DNA: TGCGCCAGCAGCTTGGAGCCAACCCAAGAGACCCAGTACTTC
J: TRBJ2-7; D: TRBD1; size: medium-sized; V: TRBV27; CDR3: CATKPLDRDYEQYF; DNA: TGTGCCACCAAACCTCTAGACAGGGACTACGAGCAGTACTTC
J: TRBJ1-2; D: NA; size: medium-sized; V: TRBV13; CDR3: CASSQGQSFHGYTF; DNA: TGTGCCAGCAGTCAAGGACAGTCCTTCCATGGCTACACCTTC
J: TRBJ1-1; D: TRBD1; size: medium-sized; V: TRBV5-1; CDR3: CASSSGQGGMNTEAFF; DNA: TGCGCCAGCAGCTCAGGACAGGGGGGCATGAACACTGAAGCTTTCTTT
J: TRBJ2-1; D: NA; size: medium-sized; V: TRBV10-3; CDR3: CAINSPGYNEQFF; DNA: TGTGCCATCAATTCCCCAGGCTACAATGAGCAGTTCTTC
J: TRBJ1-4; D: NA; size: medium-sized; V: TRBV30; CDR3: CAWSVLGNANEKLFF; DNA: TGTGCCTGGAGTGTCCTCGGGAATGCTAATGAAAAACTGTTTTTT
J: TRBJ2-2; D: NA; size: medium-sized; V: TRBV4-3; CDR3: CASSQAPAPPGELFF; DNA: TGCGCCAGCAGCCAAGCCCCTGCCCCACCCGGGGAGCTGTTTTTT
J: TRBJ1-1; D: NA; size: medium-sized; V: TRBV20-1; CDR3: CSAREPTGHPNTEAFF; DNA: TGCAGTGCTAGAGAGCCAACGGGACACCCGAACACTGAAGCTTTCTTT
J: TRBJ2-7; D: NA; size: medium-sized; V: TRBV3-1; CDR3: CASSRAAGSYEQYF; DNA: TGTGCCAGCAGTCGGGCTGCGGGTAGCTACGAGCAGTACTTC
J: TRBJ2-1; D: NA; size: medium-sized; V: TRBV5-1; CDR3: CASSLTAANNEQFF; DNA: TGCGCCAGCAGCTTGACGGCAGCAAACAATGAGCAGTTCTTC
J: TRBJ1-6; D: TRBD1; size: medium-sized; V: TRBV7-9; CDR3: CASSAGQGPSLHF; DNA: TGTGCCAGCAGCGCGGGACAGGGACCATCCCTCCACTTT
J: TRBJ2-7; D: NA; size: medium-sized; V: TRBV5-1; CDR3: CASSPDPGSSYEQYF; DNA: TGCGCCAGCAGCCCCGACCCGGGGTCCTCCTACGAGCAGTACTTC
J: TRBJ1-1; D: TRBD1; size: medium-sized; V: TRBV7-9; CDR3: CASSLDRAGGNTEAFF; DNA: TGTGCCAGCAGCCTCGACAGGGCGGGTGGGAACACTGAAGCTTTCTTT
J: TRBJ2-1; D: NA; size: medium-sized; V: TRBV7-9; CDR3: CASSLVGWQFF; DNA: TGTGCCAGCAGCTTAGTTGGCTGGCAGTTCTTC
J: TRBJ2-5; D: TRBD1; size: medium-sized; V: TRBV5-1; CDR3: CASSPRTGSETQYF; DNA: TGCGCCAGCAGCCCCCGGACAGGGAGCGAGACCCAGTACTTC